This TCR beta chain stems from a study of naive and memory T cell subsets. Study-level points and caveats: Potentially, T cell activation and differentiation skew this RNA-based measurement.

CDR1 SQVTM and CDR2 ANQGSEA come from the germline V gene. Deletions cut 4 bases from V and 7 bases from J, with 13 bases between. The CDR3 runs 13 residues. The SP2 primer and nested alpha and beta constant region primers amplified ligated cDNA in four rounds. Reverse transcription of blood and skin TCR RNA was primed at alpha and beta constant regions. TCRdb used MiXCR to reprocess the 5' RACE reads, holding one entry per CDR3 protein. This table has tens of thousands of distinct CDR3 sequences, 6.5% to 8.5% appearing once. TCR cDNA received a 3' ligated oligonucleotide that carried a UMI. RNA was extracted from under 3 ml of whole blood of healthy adults. Unsorted total RNA, about 1 to 1000 ng, was DNase treated before reverse transcription. Only a few counts were recorded for this clonotype. No antigen is known for it.

This sequence originates from a female donor in good health. The rearrangement uses TRBV29-1 and TRBJ1-4, with D perhaps TRBD1 (6 bases). CDR3 residues: CSVGKQGGEKLFF. For the CDR3, the DNA is TGCAGCGTTGGGAAACAGGGAGGTGAAAAACTGTTTTTT.